This T cell receptor (beta chain) was retrieved from a study of T cells in Graves' hyperthyroidism and ophthalmopathy. General study points: In the blood, most expanded thyroid clonotypes above 0.001 appeared as well.

Diagnosis relied on clinical symptoms, serum thyroxine and TRAb, thyroid ultrasound and orbital computed tomography. Out of 8.5 to 10 ml of fresh peripheral blood came the PBMCs. A few counts support this clonotype. Its matching antigen is unknown. CDR3 size: 15 residues. With 4 bases removed from V and 4 bases from J, the gap between germline ends came to 16 bases. CDR1 SGDLS and CDR2 YYNGEE come from the germline V gene. TCR beta CDR3 sequences were amplified from RNA transcripts. Primed by the HTBI set, a first-round RT-PCR was run on the TCR CDR3. TCRdb processed the multiplex PCR reads anew with MiXCR; each CDR3 protein has one entry. The repertoire has over 300,000 distinct CDR3 sequences, roughly 14% of them found once; the top ten carry approximately 9.9%.

The TCR originated in a woman aged 55-69 years with Graves' hyperthyroidism. This chain uses TRBV9 with TRBJ2-3; TRBD2 might be the D (6 bases). Sequences were obtained from blood. CDR3 sequence reads: CASSSNLASPDTQYF. Here the CDR3 DNA reads TGTGCCAGCAGCTCCAATCTAGCGAGCCCAGATACGCAGTATTTT.